The clone carrying this T cell receptor (beta chain) was counted a few times. What it binds is not known. There were TCR beta CDR3 regions amplified from RNA transcripts. In the first-round RT-PCR of the TCR CDR3, the HTBI primer set was used. TCRdb reanalysed the multiplex PCR reads using MiXCR and keeps one entry per CDR3 protein. The table records 250,000 to 300,000 distinct CDR3 sequences, roughly 18% of them present only once. The CDR3 runs to 13 residues. V was trimmed by 1 base and J by 5 bases, leaving 9 bases between them. Germline V CDR1 and CDR2: KGHSH, LQKENI. This entry belongs to a study of T cells in Graves' hyperthyroidism and ophthalmopathy. Overall study findings and caveats: Blood held most thyroid clonotypes expanded above 0.001 frequency.

The authors took PBMCs from 10 ml fresh peripheral blood. The sequence derives from a man over 45 with Graves' ophthalmopathy. The chain is built from TRBV18 and TRBJ2-7; weak D call: TRBD1 (5 bases). The sample consisted of blood. CDR3 in amino acids: CASSPQTAHEQYF. The CDR3 DNA is TGTGCCAGCTCACCACAGACAGCCCACGAGCAGTACTTC. Combining the CDR3 with reference TRBV18 and TRBJ2-7 gives the whole variable domain NAGVMQNPRHLVRRRGQEARLRCSPMKGHSHVYWYRQLPEEGLKFMVYLQKENIIDESGMPKERFSAEFPKEGPSILRIQQVVRGDSAAYFCASSPQTAHEQYFGPGTRLTVT.